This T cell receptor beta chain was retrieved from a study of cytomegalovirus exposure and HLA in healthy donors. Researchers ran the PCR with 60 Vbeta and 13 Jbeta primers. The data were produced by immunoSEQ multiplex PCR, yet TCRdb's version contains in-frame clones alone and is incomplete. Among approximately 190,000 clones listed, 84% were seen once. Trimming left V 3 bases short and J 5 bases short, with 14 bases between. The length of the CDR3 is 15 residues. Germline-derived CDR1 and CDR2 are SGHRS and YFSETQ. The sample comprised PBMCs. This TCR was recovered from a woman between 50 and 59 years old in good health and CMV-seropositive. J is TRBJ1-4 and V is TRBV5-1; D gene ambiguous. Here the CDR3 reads CASSSGVGGNEKLFF. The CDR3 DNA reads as TGCGCCAGCAGCTCCGGGGTAGGAGGGAATGAAAAACTGTTTTTT.